This T cell receptor beta chain was sequenced in a study of T-cell reconstitution after alpha-beta-depleted transplantation in children. Study conclusions and caveats: Surviving thymic progenitors and recipient T cells were the source of high TCRbeta diversity at day 60 in some patients. The authors attributed T-cell counts and diversity one year after transplant mostly to newly produced T cells. At around two months after transplant, the alpha-beta T cells were reportedly derived from several hundred expanded clones that came from non-depleted graft cells.

This clonotype was picked up a small number of times. The antigen is not known. Library preparation (for TCRbeta) was performed with unique molecular identifiers. TCRdb reprocessed the PCR reads with MiXCR, giving one entry per CDR3 protein. In the table there are approximately 630,000 distinct CDR3 sequences, 13% of which are singletons. With 0 bases removed from V and 6 bases from J, the gap between germline ends came to 11 bases. Germline V gene lookup returns CDR1 DFQATT and CDR2 SNEGSKA (reference sequence). CDR3 size: 13 residues. The receptor was derived from a girl aged 2 to 10 with congenital amegakaryocytic thrombocytopenia, due to receive a stem cell transplant. The gene calls are TRBV20-1 and TRBJ1-2; tentatively, D is TRBD1 (6 bases). The sequenced sample was PBMCs, obtained before TCRalphabeta/CD19-depleted stem cell transplant. CDR3 loop: CSARDWGADGYTF. The CDR3 nucleotides are TGCAGTGCTAGAGATTGGGGGGCAGATGGCTACACCTTC.